Each of the 3 T cell receptor beta chains below was sequenced from the same sample in a study of T cells in Graves' hyperthyroidism and ophthalmopathy. Researchers took RNA transcripts and amplified the TCR beta CDR3 regions from them. With the HTBI primer set, the TCR CDR3 went through a first round of RT-PCR. TCRdb analysed the multiplex PCR reads with MiXCR anew, one entry per CDR3 protein. The sample contains 550,000 to 700,000 distinct CDR3 sequences, around 45% of which appear only once. The sample comprised peripheral blood or thyroid tissue (not recorded which). All receptors come from an adult woman with Graves' disease, either hyperthyroidism or ophthalmopathy (not recorded which).

Comments on this clonotype: A junction boundary mismatches the germline segment, possibly from a read error. This rearrangement joins TRBV7-9 to TRBJ1-2; 12 positions match TRBD1. The germline V gene encodes CDR1 SEHNR and CDR2 FQNEAQ (reference sequence). The CDR3 runs 15 residues. The CDR3 region has the DNA TGCGCCAGCAGCCATATGGGACAGGGGGCGTATGGCTACACCTTC. Translated: CASSHMGQGAYGYTF.

The rearrangement joins TRBV20-1 to TRBJ2-3, with 8 bases matching TRBD2. CDR3 length equals 12 residues. Germline CDR1 reads DFQATT; CDR2 reads SNEGSKA (reference sequence). After removal of 4 bases from V and 10 bases from J, the junction contained 7 bases not matched to a gene. Here the CDR3 DNA reads TGCAGTGCTAAGGGACTAGTGCGTGCGCAGTATTTT. Protein product: CSAKGLVRAQYF.

Note on this clonotype: One end of the junction fails to match germline, which may point to a read error. The chain couples TRBV7-6 to TRBJ1-1; 12 bases map to TRBD1. Germline loops: CDR1 SGHVS, CDR2 FNYEAQ. The CDR3 runs 16 residues. CDR3 amino acids: CASSLGTGGLKTEAFF. CDR3 DNA sequence: TGTGCCAGCAGCCTTGGGACAGGGGGCTTGAAGACTGAAGCTTTCTTT.